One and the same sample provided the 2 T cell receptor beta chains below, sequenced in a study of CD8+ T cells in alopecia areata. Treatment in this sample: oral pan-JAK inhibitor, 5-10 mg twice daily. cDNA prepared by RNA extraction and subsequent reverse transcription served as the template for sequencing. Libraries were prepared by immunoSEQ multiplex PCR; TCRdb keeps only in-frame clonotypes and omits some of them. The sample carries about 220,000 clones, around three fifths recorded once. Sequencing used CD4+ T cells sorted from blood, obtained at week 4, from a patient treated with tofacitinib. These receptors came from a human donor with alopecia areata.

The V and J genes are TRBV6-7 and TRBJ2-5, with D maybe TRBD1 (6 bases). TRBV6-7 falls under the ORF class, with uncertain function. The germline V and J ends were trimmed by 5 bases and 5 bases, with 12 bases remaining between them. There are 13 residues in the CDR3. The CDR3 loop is CASSPSGEETQYF. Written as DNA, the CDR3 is TGTGCCAGCAGTCCCTCAGGGGAGGAGACCCAGTACTTC.

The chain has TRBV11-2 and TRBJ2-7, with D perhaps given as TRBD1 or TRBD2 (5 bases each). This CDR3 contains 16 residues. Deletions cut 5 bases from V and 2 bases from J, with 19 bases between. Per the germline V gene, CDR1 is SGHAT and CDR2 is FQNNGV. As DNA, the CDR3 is TGTGCCAGCAGCATAATCCGGGACCCCGGGGCCTACGAGCAGTACTTC. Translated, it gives CASSIIRDPGAYEQYF.